These 21 T cell receptor beta chains were all obtained from the same sample, sequenced in a study. TCRdb reprocessed the RT-PCR reads with MiXCR, giving one entry per CDR3 protein. Of about 680,000 distinct CDR3 sequences listed, 11% to 15% are singletons. Sample: memory CD4+ T cells from blood. The receptor set was obtained from a female donor in good health, serving as a healthy control.

This clonotype was recorded at least ten times. This chain connects TRBV20-1 to TRBJ2-5; no clear D gene. Trimming took 1 base from V and 2 from J, leaving 8 bases between them. The CDR3 loop spans 13 amino acids. In germline, CDR1 is DFQATT, CDR2 SNEGSKA (reference sequence). The DNA for the CDR3 is TGCAGTGCTAGAGCTCCCGGACAAGAGACCCAGTACTTC. It encodes CSARAPGQETQYF.

The CDR3 region has the DNA TGCAGTGCTACGACTAGCGGGAGCCACACAGATACGCAGTATTTT. Amino acid sequence: CSATTSGSHTDTQYF. The chain is built from TRBV20-1 and TRBJ2-3; 12 nucleotides agree with TRBD2. J was trimmed by 2 bases and V by 4 bases; bases with no gene match: 4. Germline V gene data show CDR1 as DFQATT and CDR2 as SNEGSKA (reference sequence). The CDR3 contains 15 residues.

The chain links TRBV4-2 to TRBJ2-2, with a weak D call TRBD2 (7 bases). Trimming stripped 0 bases from V and 4 bases from J, with 12 bases between. Germline CDR1 reads LGHNA; CDR2 reads YNFKEQ. This CDR3 is 16 amino acids long. The CDR3: CASSQEGGRSTGELFF. The DNA of the CDR3 is TGTGCCAGCAGCCAAGAGGGGGGGCGCAGCACCGGGGAGCTGTTTTTT.

This clonotype appeared a few times. The chain uses TRBV14 and TRBJ1-6, with 7 nucleotides matching TRBD1. The CDR3 is 16 amino acids. Trimming cost V 6 bases and J 7 bases; bases outside gene matches: 12. Germline loops: CDR1 SGHDN, CDR2 FVKESK. The CDR3, as DNA: TGTGCCAGCAGGGATACGACAGGGAAGGTGAATTCACCCCTCCACTTT. Amino acids: CASRDTTGKVNSPLHF. Filled out from reference TRBV14 and TRBJ1-6, the complete variable domain reads EAGVTQFPSHSVIEKGQTVTLRCDPISGHDNLYWYRRVMGKEIKFLLHFVKESKQDESGMPNNRFLAERTGGTYSTLKVQPAELEDSGVYFCASRDTTGKVNSPLHFGNGTRLTVT.

This clonotype was recorded a few times. The chain has TRBV10-3 and TRBJ2-3; D is possibly TRBD1 (6 bases). The CDR3 is 15 amino acids. V was trimmed by 4 bases and J by 1 base, leaving 12 bases between them. Germline CDR1 is ENHRY and CDR2 is SYGVKD. Written as DNA, the CDR3 is TGTGCCATCAGTGGACAGGTCCTGGGCACAGATACGCAGTATTTT. Translation: CAISGQVLGTDTQYF.

This clonotype was counted many times. The V and J genes are TRBV7-2 and TRBJ1-1; 7 bases are shared with TRBD1. Unmatched junction bases numbered 6, after V lost 4 bases and J lost 4 bases. This CDR3 is 14 amino acids long. Germline CDR1 reads SGHTA; CDR2 reads FQGNSA. CDR3 coding DNA: TGTGCCAGCAGCTCAACACAGGGGACCACTGAAGCTTTCTTT. Protein: CASSSTQGTTEAFF.

This chain joins TRBV4-2 and TRBJ2-1; 8 bases align to TRBD2. CDR3 length equals 16 residues. Per the germline V gene, CDR1 is LGHNA and CDR2 is YNFKEQ. Trimming removed 1 base from V and 8 bases from J; junction bases left unmatched: 10. The CDR3 sequence: CASSQGGLAGSHEQFF. In DNA, the CDR3 is TGTGCCAGCAGCCAAGGAGGGCTAGCGGGTTCCCATGAGCAGTTCTTC.

This clonotype came up a few times. V gene TRBV11-2 combines with J gene TRBJ2-3; 10 bases are shared with TRBD2. V gave up 2 bases and J gave up 2 bases; unmatched junction bases: 4. CDR1 and CDR2 (germline): SGHAT, FQNNGV. The length of the CDR3 is 16 residues. Here the CDR3 DNA reads TGTGCCAGCAGCTTAATAGCGGGAGGATACACAGATACGCAGTATTTT. It codes for CASSLIAGGYTDTQYF.

This clonotype was seen only a few times. This chain links TRBV6-2 or TRBV6-3 with TRBJ2-1; 11 bases map to TRBD2. The trim removed 5 bases at V and 8 bases at J, leaving 17 bases unmatched. From germline, CDR1 is MNHEY and CDR2 SVGEGT. The CDR3 extends over 18 amino acids. This CDR3 reads CASSRQPNIAGGPHEQFF. CDR3 nucleotide sequence: TGTGCCAGCAGTCGTCAACCAAACATAGCGGGAGGGCCCCATGAGCAGTTCTTC.

The chain employs TRBV27 and TRBJ1-1, with D maybe TRBD1 (6 bases). The CDR3 extends over 16 amino acids. Germline CDR1 is MNHEY and CDR2 is SMNVEV (reference sequence). Between the trimmed V and J ends, which lost 5 bases and 4 bases, there was a span of 20 bases. The CDR3 bases are TGTGCCAGCAGTAGGGTGGGTCACAGGGCAGCCACTGAAGCTTTCTTT. It codes for CASSRVGHRAATEAFF.

This clonotype has ten or more counts. The chain links TRBV7-2 to TRBJ2-1; 9 bases are shared with TRBD2. The CDR3 is made up of 14 amino acids. The V and J ends lost 3 bases and 4 bases, in that order; junction bases with no gene match: 1. CDR1 SGHTA and CDR2 FQGNSA come from the germline V gene. Here the CDR3 reads CASSLGLAYNEQFF. CDR3 in DNA: TGTGCCAGCAGCTTGGGACTAGCTTACAATGAGCAGTTCTTC.

The table lists this clonotype with a few counts. The V and J genes are TRBV28 and TRBJ2-7, with D unclear. Trimming stripped 5 bases from V and 7 bases from J, with 9 bases between. The CDR3 contains 11 residues. The germline V gene encodes CDR1 MDHEN and CDR2 SYDVKM. In DNA form, the CDR3 reads TGTGCCAGCAGTCTGAGGAAGGAGCAGTACTTC. Amino acids: CASSLRKEQYF.

This clonotype turned up a few times. The chain couples TRBV7-2 to TRBJ2-7, with TRBD2 matching over 12 bases. The CDR3 consists of 16 residues. The germline V gene encodes CDR1 SGHTA and CDR2 FQGNSA. The J segment lost 2 bases and the V segment lost 5 bases, leaving 7 bases of the junction unmatched. CDR3 bases: TGTGCCAGCAGCGGAGGACTAGCGGGATTTACCTACGAGCAGTACTTC. It codes for CASSGGLAGFTYEQYF.

This clonotype was seen a few times. The chain couples TRBV12-3 or TRBV12-4 to TRBJ1-5; TRBD1 matches at 10 bases. With V trimmed by 1 base and J by 6 bases, 0 bases remained unmatched. The CDR3 extends over 14 amino acids. In DNA, the CDR3 is TGTGCCAGCAGTTTAGGGGACAGGGGTCAGCCCCAGCATTTT. Protein product: CASSLGDRGQPQHF.

The rearrangement links TRBV27 to TRBJ1-2; maybe TRBD1 (6 bases). Germline V lookup: CDR1 MNHEY, CDR2 SMNVEV (reference sequence). Between the trimmed V and J ends, which lost 5 bases and 5 bases, there was a span of 15 bases. The CDR3 is 14 residues long. The CDR3 sequence is CASSPQTGPYGYTF. CDR3 in DNA: TGTGCCAGCAGTCCTCAGACAGGACCTTATGGCTACACCTTC.

The CDR3 reads CASSPAGFNEQFF. CDR3 sequence (DNA): TGTGCCAGCAGCCCGGCGGGGTTCAATGAGCAGTTCTTC. The chain has TRBV14 and TRBJ2-1; tentative D call: TRBD2 (6 bases). V shed 4 bases and J shed 6 bases, with 10 bases lying between them. The CDR3 spans 13 residues. Germline CDR1 SGHDN, CDR2 FVKESK.

This clonotype has more than one count but fewer than ten. The V call is TRBV2, the J call TRBJ1-1; 7 bases are a match to TRBD1. CDR1 is SNHLY and CDR2 is FYNNEI in the germline V gene. V lost 6 bases and J lost 3; bases outside the gene matches: 7. CDR3 size: 14 residues. The CDR3 sequence is CASSTTGWDTEAFF. The CDR3 nucleotides are TGTGCCAGCAGCACGACAGGGTGGGACACTGAAGCTTTCTTT.

The sample holds many counts of this clonotype. V and J are TRBV9 and TRBJ1-2, with D possibly TRBD1 on 6 matching bases. Looked up from germline, CDR1 is SGDLS and CDR2 is YYNGEE. V was shortened by 0 bases and J by 1 base, with 10 bases between the two germline ends. This CDR3 is built from 15 residues. The CDR3 spells CASSVGRTDNYGYTF. The CDR3 nucleotides are TGTGCCAGCAGCGTAGGCAGGACAGATAACTATGGCTACACCTTC.

The chain recombines TRBV7-2 with TRBJ2-3; no reliable D call. The CDR3 loop spans 13 amino acids. The germline V and J ends were trimmed by 6 bases and 6 bases, with 13 bases remaining between them. Germline V gives CDR1 SGHTA, CDR2 FQGNSA. The CDR3: CASRDDSADTQYF. In DNA form, the CDR3 reads TGTGCCAGCAGGGACGACTCGGCGGATACGCAGTATTTT.

The gene calls are TRBV2 and TRBJ2-5, with 7 bases identical to TRBD1. This CDR3 is built from 15 residues. Germline CDR1 and CDR2: SNHLY and FYNNEI. V lost 6 bases and J lost 2; bases outside the gene matches: 9. The CDR3: CASSRLGTEQETQYF. The CDR3 nucleotides are TGTGCCAGCAGCCGGCTCGGGACAGAGCAAGAGACCCAGTACTTC.

This chain joins TRBV5-1 and TRBJ2-7, with 7 bases lining up with TRBD2. The J call may be in error: the DNA end matches TRBJ2-1 better. This CDR3 is 15 amino acids long. Germline CDR1 SGHRS, CDR2 YFSETQ. In nucleotides, the CDR3 is TGCGCCAGCAGCTTGGGAGCTCGGGAGGTGTACGAGCAGTTCTTC. Translating it yields CASSLGAREVYEQFF.